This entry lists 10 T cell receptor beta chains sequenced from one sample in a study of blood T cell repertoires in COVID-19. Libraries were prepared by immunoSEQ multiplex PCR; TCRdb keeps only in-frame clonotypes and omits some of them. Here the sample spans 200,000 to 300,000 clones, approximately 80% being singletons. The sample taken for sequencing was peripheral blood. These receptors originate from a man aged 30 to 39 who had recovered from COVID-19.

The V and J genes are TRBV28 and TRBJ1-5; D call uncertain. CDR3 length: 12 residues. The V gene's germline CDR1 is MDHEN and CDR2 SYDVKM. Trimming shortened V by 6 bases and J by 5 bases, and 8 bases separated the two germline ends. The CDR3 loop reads CASSSTDQPQHF. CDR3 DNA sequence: TGTGCCAGCAGCTCCACAGATCAGCCCCAGCATTTT.

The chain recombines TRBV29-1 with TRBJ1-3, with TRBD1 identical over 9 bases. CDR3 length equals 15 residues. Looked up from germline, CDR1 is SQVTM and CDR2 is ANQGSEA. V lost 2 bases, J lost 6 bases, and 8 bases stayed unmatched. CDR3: CSVEQQDRGINTIYF. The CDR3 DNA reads TGCAGCGTTGAACAGCAGGACAGGGGTATAAACACCATATATTTT.

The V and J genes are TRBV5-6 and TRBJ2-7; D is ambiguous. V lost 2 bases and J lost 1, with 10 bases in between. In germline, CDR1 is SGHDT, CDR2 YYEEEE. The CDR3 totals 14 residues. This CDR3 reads CASSLISVSYEQYF. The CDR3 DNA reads TGTGCCAGCAGCTTAATTTCCGTATCCTACGAGCAGTACTTC.

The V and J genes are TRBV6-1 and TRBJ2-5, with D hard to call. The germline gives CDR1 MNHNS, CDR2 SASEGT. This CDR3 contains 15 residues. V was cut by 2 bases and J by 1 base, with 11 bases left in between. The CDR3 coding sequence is TGTGCCAGCAGTGAAAGTGCTGGCGGCCAAGAGACCCAGTACTTC. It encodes CASSESAGGQETQYF.

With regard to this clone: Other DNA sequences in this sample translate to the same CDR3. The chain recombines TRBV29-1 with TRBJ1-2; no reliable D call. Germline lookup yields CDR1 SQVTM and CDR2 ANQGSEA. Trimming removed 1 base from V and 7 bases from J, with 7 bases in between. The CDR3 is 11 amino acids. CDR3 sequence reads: CSVEGRGGYTF. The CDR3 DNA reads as TGCAGCGTTGAAGGTCGGGGTGGCTACACCTTC.

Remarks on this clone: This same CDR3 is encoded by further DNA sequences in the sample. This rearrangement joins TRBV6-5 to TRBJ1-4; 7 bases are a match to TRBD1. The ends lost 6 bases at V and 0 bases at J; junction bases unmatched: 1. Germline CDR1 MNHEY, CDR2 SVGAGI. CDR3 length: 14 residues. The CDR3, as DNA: TGTGCCAGCAGGACAGGGACAACTAATGAAAAACTGTTTTTT. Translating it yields CASRTGTTNEKLFF.

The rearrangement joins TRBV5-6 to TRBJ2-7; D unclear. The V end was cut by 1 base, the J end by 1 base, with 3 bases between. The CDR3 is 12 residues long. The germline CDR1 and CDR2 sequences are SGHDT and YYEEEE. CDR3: CASSLYSYEQYF. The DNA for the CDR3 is TGTGCCAGCAGCTTGTATTCCTACGAGCAGTACTTC. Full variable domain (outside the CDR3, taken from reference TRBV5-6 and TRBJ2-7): DAGVTQSPTHLIKTRGQQVTLRCSPKSGHDTVSWYQQALGQGPQFIFQYYEEEERQRGNFPDRFSGHQFPNYSSELNVNALLLGDSALYLCASSLYSYEQYFGPGTRLTVT.

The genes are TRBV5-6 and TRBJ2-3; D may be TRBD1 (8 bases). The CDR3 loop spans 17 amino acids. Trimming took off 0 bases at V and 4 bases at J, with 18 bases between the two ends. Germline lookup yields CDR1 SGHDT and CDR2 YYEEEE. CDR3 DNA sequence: TGTGCCAGCAGCTTGGGGACAGGGTTTGCGGGGGCAGATACGCAGTATTTT. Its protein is CASSLGTGFAGADTQYF.

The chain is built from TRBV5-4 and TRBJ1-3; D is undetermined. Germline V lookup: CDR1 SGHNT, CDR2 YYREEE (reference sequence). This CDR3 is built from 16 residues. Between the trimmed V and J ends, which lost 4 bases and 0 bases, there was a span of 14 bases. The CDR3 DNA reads TGTGCCAGCAGCACATTCGTCCATAACTCTGGAAACACCATATATTTT. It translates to CASSTFVHNSGNTIYF.

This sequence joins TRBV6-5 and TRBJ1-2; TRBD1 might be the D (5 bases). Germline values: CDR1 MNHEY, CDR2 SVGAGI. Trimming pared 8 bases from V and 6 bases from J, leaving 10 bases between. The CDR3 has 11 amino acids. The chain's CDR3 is CASYGGDGYTF. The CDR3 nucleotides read TGTGCCAGCTACGGGGGGGATGGCTACACCTTC.